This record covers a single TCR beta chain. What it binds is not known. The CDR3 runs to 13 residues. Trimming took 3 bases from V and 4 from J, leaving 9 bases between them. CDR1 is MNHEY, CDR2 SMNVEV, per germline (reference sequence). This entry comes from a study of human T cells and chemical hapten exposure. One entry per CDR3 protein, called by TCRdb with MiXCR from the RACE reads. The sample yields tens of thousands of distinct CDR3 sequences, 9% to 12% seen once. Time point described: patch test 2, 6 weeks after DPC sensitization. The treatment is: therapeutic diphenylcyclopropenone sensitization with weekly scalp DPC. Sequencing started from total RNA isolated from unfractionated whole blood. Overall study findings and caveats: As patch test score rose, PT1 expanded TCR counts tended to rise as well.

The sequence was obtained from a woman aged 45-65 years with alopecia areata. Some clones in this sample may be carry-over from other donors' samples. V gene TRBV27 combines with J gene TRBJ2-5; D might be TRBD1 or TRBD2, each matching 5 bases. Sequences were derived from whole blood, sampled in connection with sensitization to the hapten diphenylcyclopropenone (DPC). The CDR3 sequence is CASSLRGLETQYF. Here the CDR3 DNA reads TGTGCCAGCAGTTTGAGGGGTTTAGAGACCCAGTACTTC.